The 26 T cell receptor beta chains in this list originate from one sample, sequenced in a study of human T cells and chemical hapten exposure. TCRdb reprocessed the RACE reads with MiXCR, giving one entry per CDR3 protein. The repertoire holds roughly 84,000 distinct CDR3 sequences, with less than 11% as singletons. The time point was: patch test 2, 6 weeks after DPC sensitization. Regarding treatment: therapeutic diphenylcyclopropenone sensitization with weekly scalp DPC. Sample: whole blood, taken in connection with sensitization to the hapten diphenylcyclopropenone (DPC). These receptors all come from a woman aged 50 to 60 with alopecia areata. Some clones in this sample may be carry-over from other donors' samples.

This clonotype has only a few counts. The CDR3 protein is CASRGVQETQYF. The CDR3 DNA sequence: TGTGCCAGCAGGGGGGTCCAAGAGACCCAGTACTTC. V and J are TRBV28 and TRBJ2-5, with D perhaps matching TRBD1 or TRBD2 (5 bases each). The CDR3 loop spans 12 amino acids. Trimming left V 6 bases short and J 1 base short, with 6 bases between. Germline CDR1 reads MDHEN; CDR2 reads SYDVKM.

This clonotype was counted many times. CDR3 protein: CSARDLAASAFF. Written as DNA, the CDR3 is TGCAGTGCTAGAGATTTGGCCGCCTCAGCTTTCTTT. The chain uses TRBV20-1 and TRBJ1-1, with D uncertain. This CDR3 comprises 12 residues. V was clipped by 0 bases and J by 10 bases, with 12 bases between them. In germline, CDR1 is DFQATT, CDR2 SNEGSKA (reference sequence).

As to this clonotype: With a much larger clone just one base away, this may be a read error. This chain connects TRBV21-1 to TRBJ2-1; the D segment call TRBD2 is taken from the table without a DNA check. TRBV21-1 is a pseudogene. This CDR3 region has 13 residues. CDR3 in DNA: TGTGTCAGCAAGACTAGCGAGCACAATGAGCAGTTCTTC. It specifies CVSKTSEHNEQFF.

In its sample, this clonotype was seen a few times. The chain carries TRBV5-1 and TRBJ2-7, with D perhaps TRBD2 (5 bases). This CDR3 is built from 16 residues. Per the germline V gene, CDR1 is SGHRS and CDR2 is YFSETQ. Trimming took off 0 bases at V and 3 bases at J, with 16 bases between the two ends. This chain's CDR3 is CASSLAGSGDRYEQYF. The CDR3 nucleotides read TGCGCCAGCAGCTTGGCCGGAAGCGGCGATCGCTACGAGCAGTACTTC.

In its sample, this clonotype was seen many times. V gene TRBV20-1 combines with J gene TRBJ1-2; D is undetermined. The germline V and J ends were trimmed by 5 bases and 1 base, with 17 bases remaining between them. The CDR3 covers 15 residues. Germline V gives CDR1 DFQATT, CDR2 SNEGSKA (reference sequence). DNA of the CDR3: TGCAGTGCTCTAAGCCACCAACCAGATAACTATGGCTACACCTTC. Protein sequence: CSALSHQPDNYGYTF.

This clonotype has a count of ten or more. The genes are TRBV6-2 or TRBV6-3 and TRBJ2-4; either TRBD1 or TRBD2 may supply D (5 bases each). CDR3 length: 16 amino acids. Trimming pared 5 bases from V and 0 bases from J, leaving 14 bases between. Germline V gene sequence: CDR1 MNHEY, CDR2 SVGEGT. CDR3 nucleotide sequence: TGTGCCAGCAGTAAGGGACCTTCCCAAGCCAAAAACATTCAGTACTTC. Translated: CASSKGPSQAKNIQYF.

The chain links TRBV12-3 or TRBV12-4 to TRBJ1-6; D remains unclear. The CDR3 extends over 15 amino acids. Deletions cut 7 bases from V and 7 bases from J, with 17 bases between. CDR3: CASTVRAASNSPLHF. DNA for the CDR3: TGTGCCAGCACGGTTCGGGCCGCCTCGAATTCACCCCTCCACTTT.

The chain is built from TRBV20-1 and TRBJ2-1; no reliable D call. The CDR3 is made up of 13 amino acids. Trimming took 3 bases from V and 8 from J, leaving 14 bases between them. The V gene's germline CDR1 is DFQATT and CDR2 SNEGSKA (reference sequence). The CDR3 reads CSARSLSFYEQFF. DNA of the CDR3: TGCAGTGCTAGGTCGCTGTCTTTTTATGAGCAGTTCTTC.

Remarks on this clonotype: The germline gene is not matched at one end of the junction; a read error may be the cause. The chain joins TRBV11-2 to TRBJ1-1; D is possibly TRBD1 (5 bases). There are 15 residues in the CDR3. Per the germline V gene, CDR1 is SGHAT and CDR2 is FQNNGV. CDR3 DNA sequence: TGTGCCAGCAGCTTTGGTGGAGGAGGTGGGACTGAAGCCTTCTTT. Amino acids: CASSFGGGGGTEAFF. The complete variable domain, with remaining parts taken from reference TRBV11-2 and TRBJ1-1, reads EAGVAQSPRYKIIEKRQSVAFWCNPISGHATLYWYQQILGQGPKLLIQFQNNGVVDDSQLPKDRFSAERLKGVDSTLKIQPAKLEDSAVYLCASSFGGGGGTEAFFGQGTRLTVV.

The sample holds many counts of this clonotype. V gene TRBV6-2 or TRBV6-3 combines with J gene TRBJ1-2, with D hard to call. The V end was cut by 7 bases, the J end by 1 base, with 16 bases between. CDR1 is MNHEY and CDR2 is SVGEGT in the germline V gene. The CDR3 sequence is 15 residues long. The CDR3 loop reads CASNGNLQVNYGYTF. DNA of the CDR3: TGTGCCAGCAACGGCAATCTCCAGGTTAACTATGGCTACACCTTC.

The table lists this clonotype with many counts. The chain joins TRBV7-2 to TRBJ2-7, with 9 bases fitting TRBD2. CDR3 length: 15 amino acids. The J segment lost 0 bases and the V segment lost 1 base, leaving 1 base of the junction unmatched. CDR1 and CDR2 from the germline V gene are SGHTA and FQGNSA. In nucleotides, the CDR3 is TGTGCCAGCAGCTTAGGACTAGCGGTCTCCTACGAGCAGTACTTC. This codes for CASSLGLAVSYEQYF.

At least ten counts were recorded for this clonotype. The chain combines TRBV7-2 with TRBJ1-5; no definite D call. Trimming left V 1 base short and J 1 base short, with 8 bases between. Germline CDR1 and CDR2: SGHTA and FQGNSA. This CDR3 is built from 15 residues. The CDR3 DNA is TGTGCCAGCAGCTTAGGAGTGGGAAGCAATCAGCCCCAGCATTTT. It specifies CASSLGVGSNQPQHF.

This clonotype appeared a few times. The chain links TRBV5-4 to TRBJ1-2; D may be TRBD1 (5 bases). V lost 4 bases and J lost 8, with 18 bases in between. The germline CDR1 and CDR2 sequences are SGHNT and YYREEE (reference sequence). CDR3 length equals 14 residues. The CDR3 here is CASSPGSPGEGYTF. CDR3 DNA: TGTGCCAGCAGCCCGGGCTCGCCGGGGGAGGGCTACACCTTC.

At least ten counts were recorded for this clonotype. This chain connects TRBV15 to TRBJ1-4, with D possibly TRBD1 on 5 matching bases. Per the germline V gene, CDR1 is LNHNV and CDR2 is YYDKDF (reference sequence). Trimming stripped 1 base from V and 10 bases from J, with 22 bases between. CDR3 size: 17 residues. CDR3 region: CATSRGGAVQAEGKLFF. The CDR3 nucleotides read TGTGCCACCAGCAGAGGTGGGGCAGTTCAGGCAGAGGGAAAACTGTTTTTT.

This clonotype has more than one count but fewer than ten. The chain carries TRBV30 and TRBJ1-6; no reliable D call. The V end lost 3 bases, the J end lost 5 bases, and 14 bases lay between the germline ends. The CDR3 length is 15 residues. The germline V gene encodes CDR1 GTSNPN and CDR2 SVGIG (reference sequence). The CDR3 is CAWSPPAADNSPLHF. CDR3 DNA sequence: TGTGCCTGGAGCCCACCGGCAGCAGATAATTCACCCCTCCACTTT.

The rearrangement uses TRBV29-1 and TRBJ2-7; maybe TRBD1 (6 bases). CDR3 length equals 12 residues. Germline lookup yields CDR1 SQVTM and CDR2 ANQGSEA. V dropped 6 bases and J dropped 0 bases, with 9 bases sitting between them. In DNA, the CDR3 is TGCAGCGTAGGACAGTTCTCCTACGAGCAGTACTTC. Translated: CSVGQFSYEQYF.

The chain is built from TRBV14 and TRBJ1-2; the D is unclear. CDR1 is SGHDN and CDR2 is FVKESK in the germline V gene. This CDR3 is 13 amino acids long. V was shortened by 5 bases and J by 2 bases, with 9 bases between the two germline ends. Here the CDR3 DNA reads TGTGCCAGCAGCGCAGACCTAAACTATGGCTACACCTTC. This codes for CASSADLNYGYTF.

A few counts support this clonotype. The rearrangement links TRBV7-9 to TRBJ2-5; the D is unclear. The V gene lost 1 base and the J gene lost 5 bases, with 11 bases spanning the gap. From germline, CDR1 is SEHNR and CDR2 FQNEAQ (reference sequence). The CDR3 loop spans 14 amino acids. The CDR3 protein is CASSLGSWSETQYF. DNA for the CDR3: TGTGCCAGCAGCTTAGGGTCGTGGTCGGAGACCCAGTACTTC.

In its sample, this clonotype was seen many times. This chain links TRBV10-2 with TRBJ2-5, with TRBD2 matching over 9 bases. CDR1 WSHSY and CDR2 SAAADI come from the germline V gene. J was trimmed by 2 bases and V by 4 bases; bases with no gene match: 2. This CDR3 is built from 14 residues. The CDR3 DNA reads as TGCGCCAGCAGTGTGAGCGGGAGGCAAGAGACCCAGTACTTC. Amino acids: CASSVSGRQETQYF.

This clonotype came up a few times. The chain has TRBV3-1 and TRBJ1-2; D remains ambiguous. Trimming shortened V by 4 bases and J by 6 bases, and 9 bases separated the two germline ends. The CDR3 covers 12 residues. Looked up from germline, CDR1 is LGHDT and CDR2 is YNNKEL (reference sequence). In nucleotides, the CDR3 is TGTGCCAGCAGCCGGACCGGAGATGGCTACACCTTC. Encoded protein: CASSRTGDGYTF.

The chain has TRBV5-1 and TRBJ2-1; a possible D gene is TRBD2 (5 bases). V lost 2 bases, J lost 2 bases, and 8 bases lay in between. In germline, CDR1 is SGHRS, CDR2 YFSETQ. The CDR3 has 14 amino acids. The chain's CDR3 is CASSFEGPYNEQFF. The DNA of the CDR3 is TGCGCCAGCAGCTTTGAGGGCCCCTACAATGAGCAGTTCTTC.

Ten or more counts support this clonotype. The rearrangement joins TRBV3-1 to TRBJ1-5; no clear D gene. Germline values: CDR1 LGHDT, CDR2 YNNKEL (reference sequence). The CDR3 covers 15 residues. V lost 4 bases and J lost 0, with 10 bases in between. CDR3 in DNA: TGTGCCAGCAGCCCGGAACTAGATAGCAATCAGCCCCAGCATTTT. Translating gives CASSPELDSNQPQHF.

The chain joins TRBV18 to TRBJ1-5; 8 bases fit TRBD1. This CDR3 contains 14 residues. Looked up from germline, CDR1 is KGHSH and CDR2 is LQKENI. The V gene end was trimmed by 3 bases and the J gene end by 5 bases; junction bases not matched to a gene: 3. The CDR3 reads CASSPGQADQPQHF. The CDR3 bases are TGTGCCAGCTCACCGGGACAGGCTGATCAGCCCCAGCATTTT.

The chain uses TRBV5-4 and TRBJ2-1, with TRBD2 matching over 11 bases. Germline values: CDR1 SGHNT, CDR2 YYREEE (reference sequence). The CDR3 has 17 amino acids. V shed 4 bases, J shed 0 bases, and the junction held 6 bases outside the gene matches. CDR3 in DNA: TGTGCCAGCAGCCCTGGGACTAGCGGCTACTCCTACAATGAGCAGTTCTTC. It specifies CASSPGTSGYSYNEQFF.

The table lists this clonotype with a few counts. This chain joins TRBV6-5 and TRBJ1-6; no clear D gene. The V end was cut by 5 bases, the J end by 7 bases, with 6 bases between. The CDR3 has 12 residues. Germline loops: CDR1 MNHEY, CDR2 SVGAGI. The DNA for the CDR3 is TGTGCCAGCAGTCGCTCCAATTCACCCCTCCACTTT. Encoded protein: CASSRSNSPLHF.

In this sample, this clonotype turned up a few times. The V call is TRBV15, the J call TRBJ1-5; D unresolved. Germline-derived CDR1 and CDR2 are LNHNV and YYDKDF (reference sequence). Trimming shortened V by 5 bases and J by 3 bases, and 14 bases separated the two germline ends. This CDR3 comprises 15 residues. CDR3 bases: TGTGCCACCAGCGTAGACAACGTACACAATCAGCCCCAGCATTTT. It encodes CATSVDNVHNQPQHF. Filled out from reference TRBV15 and TRBJ1-5, the complete variable domain reads DAMVIQNPRYQVTQFGKPVTLSCSQTLNHNVMYWYQQKSSQAPKLLFHYYDKDFNNEADTPDNFQSRRPNTSFCFLDIRSPGLGDTAMYLCATSVDNVHNQPQHFGDGTRLSIL.